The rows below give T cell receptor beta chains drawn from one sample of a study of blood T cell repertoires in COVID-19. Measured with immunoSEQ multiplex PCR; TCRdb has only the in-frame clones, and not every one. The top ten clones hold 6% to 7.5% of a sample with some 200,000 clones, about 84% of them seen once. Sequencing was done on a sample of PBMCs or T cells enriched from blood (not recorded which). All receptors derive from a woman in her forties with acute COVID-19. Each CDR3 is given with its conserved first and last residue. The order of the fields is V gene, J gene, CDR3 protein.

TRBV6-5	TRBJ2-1	CASLSVWEQFF
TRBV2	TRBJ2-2	CASRGLAGGWTGELFF
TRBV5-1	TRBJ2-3	CASSLTGGYATQYF
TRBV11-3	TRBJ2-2	CATQGSGELFF
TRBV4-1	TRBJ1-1	CASRQDQAGGFVEAFF
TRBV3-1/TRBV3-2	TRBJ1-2	CASSQSSDYGYTF
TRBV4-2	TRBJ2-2	CASSPFGNTGELFF
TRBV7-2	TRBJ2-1	CASSLVVGETNEQFF
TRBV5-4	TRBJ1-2	CASILKPGTGNGYTF
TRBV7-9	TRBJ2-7	CASSLGGGGGNEQYF
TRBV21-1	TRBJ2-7	CASSKFLRQNYEQYF
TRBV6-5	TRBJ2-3	CASPRERGPADTQYF
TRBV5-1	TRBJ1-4	CASSYGQSNIPNEKLFF
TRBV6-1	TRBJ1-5	CASSEAATGVQPQHF